The subject of this entry is one T cell receptor (beta chain). This clone showed up just once. It lacks a known antigen. Base-call qualities are not available, and no considerably larger clone is one nucleotide away. The CDR1 and CDR2 encoded by the germline V gene are MNHNS and SASEGT. V drops 2 bases and J drops 2 bases, leaving 6 bases in between. Counted from cysteine to phenylalanine, this CDR3 has 13 amino acids. The kept DNA is CDR3 alone, 39 bases in frame from the first base. CD8 naive samples were obtained by positive selection for CCR7 among CD45RO-negative cells, yielding a CD45RA+CCR7+ population from which TemRA cells were excluded. Healthy HIV-negative adults with no recently reported acute infections or vaccinations were included as donors. All donors were Caucasian adults living in Nashville, Tennessee, USA. After blood collection by leukapheresis, PBMCs were isolated using Ficoll-Histopaque density gradient centrifugation and then cryopreserved in the vapor phase of liquid nitrogen. Purity and quantity of every magnetically sorted T cell population were checked by analytical flow cytometry. Genomic DNA was isolated from every sorted fraction and measured by UV absorbance on a Nanodrop 2000c.

Using the deep immunoSEQ assay, multiplex PCR amplified TCR CDR3 regions from genomic DNA. Extracted genomic DNA from each cell subset was spread evenly across all wells of several immunoSEQ 96-well plates, with each plate serving as a replicate. For sorted subsets, approximately 210 ng genomic DNA, equal to about 30,000 T cell genomes, was loaded into each replicate PCR. Purified libraries were measured with a Qubit 3.0 fluorometer, size-checked on a Bioanalyzer 2100, and measured again with the KAPA Library Quantification kit. Every immunoSEQ 96-well plate was sequenced on a dedicated single-read 150-cycle Illumina NextSeq 550 flow cell. The authors' analysis ran thus. The immunoSEQ output contained only junctional sequences without quality scores, so filtering could not match that applied to full-length reads. Sequences were annotated with PyIR, a Python wrapper for IgBLAST v1.9, using IMGT germline references to assign V/J genes and CDR3. Any read was removed if the V/J assignment was weak (E-value above 1e-6), the CDR3 was missing, or the read contained stop codons, out-of-frame junctions, or ambiguous translated residues. V3J clonotypes were defined by identical inferred V gene, J gene, and CDR3 amino acid sequence. Percentage overlap between repertoires was calculated by dividing the number of shared unique clonotypes by the size of the smaller repertoire. RTK rarefaction, the Chao1 estimator, and Recon v2.1 estimates of unobserved clonotypes were used to assess repertoire richness. OLGA was used to compute generation probabilities for all TCRbeta clonotypes that the gDNA method yielded from a handful of donors. TCRdb re-hosts the immuneACCESS table, in-frame sequences only. Its copies lack some clones; in the studies checked, an unresolved V gene accounts for under half of them, and the cause for the rest is not known. V, J and clone size are those of that table, while D and trimming were read from the DNA. The sample yields about 2 million clones; less than 95% were counted once. The leading ten clones occupy more than 0.95% of the sample.

The sample belongs to a study of shared clonotypes between healthy human individuals (dated by TCRdb to about 2020). About the study as a whole: The cohort included a few men and a couple of women between 18 and 49 years of age. Between about 0.8 and 8.9 billion PBMCs per donor were obtained by leukapheresis. To increase sequencing depth and limit assay-specific biases, TCR repertoire library preparation and sequencing were carried out by different laboratories using diverse techniques. Blood TCR repertoires of about five healthy adults were deeply sequenced to estimate repertoire size and the extent of clonotype sharing between individuals. For each donor, CD4 naive and CD4 memory were each run on three plates, CD8 naive on two plates, and CD8 memory on one plate. Study-level results and caveats: About 4.5% of naive CD4, 3.5% of naive CD8, roughly 2.4% of memory CD4, and 0.35% to 0.4% of memory CD8 clonotypes were shared across several donors. Estimated clonotype richness was generally larger for naive than for memory subsets. Clonotypes shared by all four sorted-subset donors showed higher generation probabilities than non-shared clonotypes. The small number of donors limited the genetic and exposure-history diversity represented. Incomplete sequencing was indicated by rarefaction of sorted-subset datasets, despite the large sequencing depth. Pairwise subsampling indicated that sequencing depth was expected to affect the degree of clonotype sharing among donors. Sampling was limited to blood, and TCR repertoires in tissue likely differ from TCR repertoires in blood.

The rearrangement joined TRBV6-1 to TRBJ1-2, with no reliable assignment of the D segment. The receptor comes from a man younger than 30 in good health. The source material was naive CD8+ T cells sorted from blood. The sample's cell subset or site, from its label and the paper: CD45RA+CCR7+. Read as DNA, the sequence is TGTGCCAGCAGTGAATACACAAACTATGGCTACACCTTC. This sequence encodes CASSEYTNYGYTF.